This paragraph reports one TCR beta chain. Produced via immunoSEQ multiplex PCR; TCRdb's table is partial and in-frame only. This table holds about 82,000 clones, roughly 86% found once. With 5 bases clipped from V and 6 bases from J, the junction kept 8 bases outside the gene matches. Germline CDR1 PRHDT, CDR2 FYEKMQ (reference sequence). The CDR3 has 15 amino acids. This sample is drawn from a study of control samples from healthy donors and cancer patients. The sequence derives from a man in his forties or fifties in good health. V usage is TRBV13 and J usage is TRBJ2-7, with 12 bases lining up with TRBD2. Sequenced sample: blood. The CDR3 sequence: CASSPSTSGRAEQYF. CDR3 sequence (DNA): TGTGCCAGCAGCCCGTCGACTAGCGGGAGAGCCGAGCAGTACTTC. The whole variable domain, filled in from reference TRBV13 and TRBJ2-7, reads AAGVIQSPRHLIKEKRETATLKCYPIPRHDTVYWYQQGPGQDPQFLISFYEKMQSDKGSIPDRFSAQQFSDYHSELNMSSLELGDSALYFCASSPSTSGRAEQYFGPGTRLTVT.